This entry lists 5 T cell receptor beta chains sequenced from one sample in a study of blood T cells in healthy people across ages. Primers used in a second PCR of about 6 to 11 cycles were a sample-barcoded 5' primer and a J-beta primer mix. TCRdb passed the 5' RACE reads through MiXCR, listing each CDR3 protein once. The sample contains around 800,000 distinct CDR3 sequences, roughly 53% of which appear only once. Sequenced input: blood. Receptor source: a man older than 75 in good health.

This clonotype was detected a few times. The chain links TRBV29-1 to TRBJ2-1; 11 nucleotides agree with TRBD2. The CDR3 spans 13 residues. V was pared by 8 bases and J by 4 bases, with 4 bases of the junction left unmatched. Germline V gene lookup returns CDR1 SQVTM and CDR2 ANQGSEA. In DNA form, the CDR3 reads TGCAGCTTGGGACTAGCGGAATACAATGAGCAGTTCTTC. This sequence encodes CSLGLAEYNEQFF.

Note on this clonotype: Germline and junction disagree at one end, which may indicate a read error. This chain links TRBV10-1 with TRBJ2-3, with D perhaps matching TRBD2 (5 bases). CDR3 size: 14 residues. Germline CDR1 reads WNHNN; CDR2 reads SYGVQD (reference sequence). The CDR3 bases are TGCACCAGCAGTGAGTCTTCGGGGAACAGATACGCGTATTTT. Encoded protein: CTSSESSGNRYAYF.

The J gene is TRBJ1-2, the V gene TRBV20-1; perhaps TRBD1 as D (6 bases). CDR1 is DFQATT and CDR2 is SNEGSKA in the germline V gene (reference sequence). This CDR3 comprises 13 residues. Trimming removed 3 bases from V and 4 bases from J, with 12 bases in between. The chain's CDR3 is CSARGGATYGYTF. The CDR3 coding sequence is TGCAGTGCTAGGGGGGGGGCGACCTATGGCTACACCTTC.

CDR3 protein: CASSLYGRGRNEQFF. DNA for the CDR3: TGTGCCAGCAGCTTATATGGGCGGGGACGCAATGAGCAGTTCTTC. The rearrangement joins TRBV7-3 to TRBJ2-1, with D maybe TRBD2 (6 bases). Trimming took off 2 bases at V and 6 bases at J, with 14 bases between the two ends. In germline, CDR1 is SGHTA, CDR2 FQGTGA. The CDR3 is 15 residues long.

In the case of this clonotype: One end of the junction fails to match germline, which may point to a read error. The J gene is TRBJ2-1, the V gene TRBV5-1, with 10 positions matching TRBD2. The germline CDR1 and CDR2 sequences are SGHRS and YFSETQ. The CDR3 sequence is 14 residues long. The CDR3 DNA follows: TGCGCCAGCAGCGCGGGACTAGCGTACAATGGGCAGTTCTTC. It yields the protein CASSAGLAYNGQFF. Complete variable domain (other parts from reference TRBV5-1 and TRBJ2-1): KAGVTQTPRYLIKTRGQQVTLSCSPISGHRSVSWYQQTPGQGLQFLFEYFSETQRNKGNFPGRFSGRQFSNSRSEMNVSTLELGDSALYLCASSAGLAYNGQFFGPGTRLTVL.